This T cell receptor beta chain was sequenced for a study of blood T cells in healthy people across ages. Trimming cost V 3 bases and J 4 bases; bases outside gene matches: 4. In germline, CDR1 is SNHLY, CDR2 FYNNEI. The CDR3 covers 16 residues. Then a second PCR, running roughly 7 to 11 cycles, was carried out with a sample-barcoded 5' primer and a J-beta primer mix. TCRdb processed the 5' RACE reads anew with MiXCR; each CDR3 protein has one entry. Found here are fewer than 600,000 distinct CDR3 sequences, around a quarter of them singletons; the top ten hold 3% to 4.5%. These same records also appear under a second study, on T cells of mothers and their children. That study adds: Reads recorded for TCR beta CDR3 numbered over 8 million per mother and several million per child.

The chain joins TRBV2 to TRBJ2-3, with TRBD2 identical over 13 bases. Sequenced input: blood. The TCR sequence derives from a boy aged 2 to 10 in good health. DNA of the CDR3: TGTGCCAGCAGTGATGGGACTAGCGGGACCGCAGATACGCAGTATTTT. This translates into CASSDGTSGTADTQYF.